One and the same sample provided the 12 T cell receptor beta chains below, sequenced in a study of spatial heterogeneity in lung cancer (dated by TCRdb to the late 2010s). No cognate antigen is known for these TCRs. Read against the paper, the sample's time point label means: sample taken at primary tumor resection. The paper's findings and limits, for the study overall: The number of expanded intratumoral alpha and beta TCRs correlated with the tumor nonsynonymous mutation count.

The library came from 5' RACE. For sequencing, a NextSeq 500 was employed. The public reads were reanalyzed by TCRdb: fastp trimming at Q25, MiXCR alignment, in-frame beta chains only. Rows with one shared CDR3 protein collapse into an entry with the most common genes and DNA. The sample profile shows 9,700 or so distinct CDR3 sequences; 5.5% to 7.5% of them were found once. Of the sample, around a tenth falls within the top ten clones. The specimen comprised lung tumor tissue, sampled at surgery. These TCRs come from a male donor with early-stage non-small cell lung cancer.

By share, this clonotype counts as medium-sized. The library was designed around alpha chains, so this beta chain is a stray read whose abundance carries little weight. The CDR3, as DNA: TGCAGTGCTAGTACGGTTCAAGAGACCCAGTACTTC. This sequence encodes CSASTVQETQYF. The genes are TRBV20-1 and TRBJ2-5; D uncertain. V was pared by 3 bases and J by 2 bases, with 7 bases between. CDR1 is DFQATT, CDR2 SNEGSKA, per germline (reference sequence). The CDR3 loop spans 12 amino acids.

In its sample, this clonotype ranks as medium-sized. For a library built for alpha chains, this beta chain is a stray read; little rests on its size. The rearrangement joins TRBV12-3 or TRBV12-4 to TRBJ1-3; TRBD1 is a possible D gene (5 bases). The ends were cut back, 4 bases at V and 0 bases at J, with 7 bases in the middle. This CDR3 is 14 amino acids long. CDR3 sequence reads: CASSWGISGNTIYF. DNA for the CDR3: TGTGCCAGCAGTTGGGGGATCTCTGGAAACACCATATATTTT.

This clonotype has ten or more counts. The library was built for alpha chains, so this beta chain is an off-target read and its size means little. The rearrangement uses TRBV11-3 and TRBJ2-5, with D possibly TRBD1 on 6 matching bases. CDR1 is SGHNT, CDR2 YENEEA, per germline. The CDR3 covers 13 residues. V lost 3 bases to trimming and J lost 3 bases, with 8 bases between them. The CDR3 DNA reads as TGTGCCAGCAGCTTGGGGGCTGAAGAGACCCAGTACTTC. Residues: CASSLGAEETQYF.

This clonotype was observed many times. This beta chain appears as a stray read in a library generated for alpha chains; its size is not informative. The J gene is TRBJ2-3, the V gene TRBV20-1; the D is unclear. There are 12 residues in the CDR3. CDR1 is DFQATT, CDR2 SNEGSKA, per germline (reference sequence). V gave up 3 bases and J gave up 5 bases, with 9 bases separating them. CDR3 sequence (DNA): TGCAGTGCTAGTCCCGGCAGAGATACGCAGTATTTT. Encoded protein: CSASPGRDTQYF.

This clonotype has a single count. Relative to the germline gene, one junction end is altered; a read error may explain this. Being off target in a library aimed at alpha chains, this beta chain has a size of little meaning. V and J are TRBV29-1 and TRBJ2-5; TRBD1 matches 7 bases. CDR3 size: 12 residues. Germline V lookup: CDR1 SQVTM, CDR2 ANQGSEA. CDR3 protein: CGVLQGPGTQYF. CDR3 nucleotide sequence: TGCGGCGTGTTACAGGGGCCCGGGACCCAGTACTTC.

This clonotype showed up many times. This beta chain is an unintended read in a library built for alpha chains; its size means little. The J gene is TRBJ2-5, the V gene TRBV4-2, with TRBD2 matching 8 bases. The trim removed 4 bases at V and 3 bases at J, leaving 4 bases unmatched. The CDR3 covers 14 residues. CDR1 is LGHNA and CDR2 is YNFKEQ in the germline V gene. The CDR3 is CASSPGGAEETQYF. As DNA, the CDR3 is TGTGCCAGCAGCCCGGGGGGGGCGGAAGAGACCCAGTACTTC.

This clonotype was seen many times. Since it is a stray read in a library aimed at alpha chains, this beta chain has a size that is not meaningful. The chain uses TRBV5-5 and TRBJ1-3; D ambiguous. The CDR3 is made up of 14 amino acids. Germline CDR1 is SGHKS and CDR2 is YYEKEE (reference sequence). The V end was cut by 1 base, the J end by 1 base, with 6 bases between. Here the CDR3 DNA reads TGTGCCAGCAGCTTGCGGGAATCTGGAAACACCATATATTTT. This codes for CASSLRESGNTIYF.

Note on this clonotype: The size of this beta chain means little, since it is a stray read in a library made for alpha chains. The V and J genes are TRBV4-3 and TRBJ1-1; D is possibly TRBD1 (5 bases). The CDR3 covers 16 residues. With 2 bases removed from V and 0 bases from J, the gap between germline ends came to 13 bases. Germline V gives CDR1 LGHNA, CDR2 YSLEER. The CDR3 protein is CASSQWSGTVNTEAFF. The CDR3 coding sequence is TGCGCCAGCAGCCAATGGTCAGGGACCGTGAACACTGAAGCTTTCTTT.

In its sample, this clonotype was seen many times. This beta chain came through as a stray read in a library set up for alpha chains, and its size says little. The rearrangement uses TRBV6-1 and TRBJ2-7, with D unresolved. Germline lookup yields CDR1 MNHNS and CDR2 SASEGT. Deletions cut 8 bases from V and 1 base from J, with 9 bases between. The CDR3 runs 12 residues. CDR3 loop: CASLGPSYEQYV. The CDR3 nucleotides are TGTGCCAGCTTGGGTCCTTCCTACGAGCAGTACGTC.

Within the sample, this clonotype is medium-sized. Since the library was made to target alpha chains, this beta chain is a stray read and its abundance is not meaningful. The chain uses TRBV28 and TRBJ1-5, with unresolved D. V was shortened by 6 bases and J by 1 base, with 10 bases between the two germline ends. The CDR3 is 14 amino acids. Germline V gene lookup returns CDR1 MDHEN and CDR2 SYDVKM. The CDR3 region is CASRTGGSNQPQHF. CDR3 in DNA: TGTGCCAGCAGGACGGGAGGGAGCAATCAGCCCCAGCATTTT.

Many counts were recorded for this clonotype. This beta chain was picked up by a library intended for alpha chains and is off target, so its count carries little meaning. This sequence joins TRBV20-1 and TRBJ1-4, with 7 bases matching TRBD1. The germline CDR1 and CDR2 sequences are DFQATT and SNEGSKA (reference sequence). The CDR3 has 14 amino acids. CDR3 bases: TGCAAAGACAGGGAATGTGGGTCGGATGAAAAACTGTTTTTT. Its protein is CKDRECGSDEKLFF.

A word on this clonotype: As the CDR3 is not closed by the conserved phenylalanine or tryptophan, this likely results from a read error. This beta chain is a stray read from a library made for alpha chains; its abundance is not meaningful. The rearrangement links TRBV19 to TRBJ2-1; a weak D match, TRBD2 (6 bases). V was cut by 3 bases and J by 2 bases, with 14 bases left in between. The length of the CDR3 is 16 residues. Germline V gene lookup returns CDR1 LNHDA and CDR2 SQIVND (reference sequence). CDR3: CASSIQAGPPYNEQFL. CDR3 in DNA: TGTGCCAGTAGTATCCAGGCGGGACCGCCCTACAATGAGCAGTTCTTA.